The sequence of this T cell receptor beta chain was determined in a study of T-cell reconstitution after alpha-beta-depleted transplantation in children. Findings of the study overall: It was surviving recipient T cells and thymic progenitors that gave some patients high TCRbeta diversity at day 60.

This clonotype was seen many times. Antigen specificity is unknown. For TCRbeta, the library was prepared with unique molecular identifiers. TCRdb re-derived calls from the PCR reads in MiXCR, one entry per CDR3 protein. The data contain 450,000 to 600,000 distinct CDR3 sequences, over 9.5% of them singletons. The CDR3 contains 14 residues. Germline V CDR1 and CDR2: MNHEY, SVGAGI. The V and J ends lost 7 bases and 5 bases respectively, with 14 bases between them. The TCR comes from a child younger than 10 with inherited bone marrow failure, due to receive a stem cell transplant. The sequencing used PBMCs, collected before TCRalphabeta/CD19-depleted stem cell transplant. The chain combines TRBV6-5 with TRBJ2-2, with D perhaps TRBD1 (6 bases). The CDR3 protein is CASMGAGTTGELFF. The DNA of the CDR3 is TGTGCCAGCATGGGGGCAGGGACAACCGGGGAGCTGTTTTTT.